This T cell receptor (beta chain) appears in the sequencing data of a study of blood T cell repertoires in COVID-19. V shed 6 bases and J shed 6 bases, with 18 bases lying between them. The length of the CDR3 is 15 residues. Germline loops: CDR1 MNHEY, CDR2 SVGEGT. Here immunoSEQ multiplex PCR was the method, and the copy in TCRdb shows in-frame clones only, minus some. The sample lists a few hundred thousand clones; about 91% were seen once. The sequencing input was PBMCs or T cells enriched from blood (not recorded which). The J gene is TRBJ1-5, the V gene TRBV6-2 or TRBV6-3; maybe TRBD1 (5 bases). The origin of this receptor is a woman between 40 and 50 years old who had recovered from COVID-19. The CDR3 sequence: CASSMGGARAQPQHF. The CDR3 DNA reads TGTGCCAGCAGCATGGGAGGGGCGAGGGCTCAGCCCCAGCATTTT.